Below, 24 T cell receptor beta chains from the same sample are listed, as sequenced in a study of regulatory T cells in long-lasting Graves disease. Sample time point: newly diagnosed GD, antithyroid drugs for less than 3 months. The TCR library was made from RNA that had been extracted from PBMCs in TRIzol. In building TCR beta libraries, iRepertoire HTBI primers were used together with Arm-PCR of CDR3 regions. TCRdb recomputed calls from the multiplex PCR reads with MiXCR, one row per CDR3 protein. The sample consists of approximately 350,000 distinct CDR3 sequences, 15% to 20% of them appearing once. These data are also associated with another study on T cells in Graves' hyperthyroidism and ophthalmopathy.

This material consisted of peripheral blood mononuclear cells (PBMCs), taken at new diagnosis, from a patient treated with antithyroid drugs. The receptors were gathered from a woman younger than 30 with Graves disease.

This clonotype occurred many times. V usage is TRBV4-1 and J usage is TRBJ1-1; TRBD1 matches 11 bases. From germline, CDR1 is MGHRA and CDR2 YSYEKL. CDR3 length: 16 residues. The ends lost 0 bases at V and 4 bases at J; junction bases unmatched: 4. The chain's CDR3 is CASSQDGTGGSTEAFF. CDR3 nucleotide sequence: TGCGCCAGCAGCCAAGACGGGACAGGGGGGAGCACTGAAGCTTTCTTT.

A few counts support this clonotype. The genes are TRBV25-1 and TRBJ1-5; 7 bases are a match to TRBD1. CDR3 length equals 14 residues. V lost 11 bases, J lost 8 bases, and 15 bases stayed unmatched. From germline, CDR1 is MGHDK and CDR2 SYGVNS. The CDR3 DNA sequence: TGTGCCCGACACCACAGACAGGGACCGGAGCCCCAGCATTTT. Protein sequence: CARHHRQGPEPQHF.

About this clonotype: A much larger clonotype is one base distant, so this may be a read error. V gene TRBV11-3 combines with J gene TRBJ2-7; TRBD1 matches 10 bases. This CDR3 contains 15 residues. Germline CDR1 and CDR2: SGHNT and YENEEA. The CDR3 loop reads CASSFSGTGAYEQYF. DNA of the CDR3: TGTGCCAGCAGCTTCTCCGGGACAGGGGCCTATGAGCAGTACTTC.

This clonotype showed up just a few times. The gene calls are TRBV6-1 and TRBJ2-2; 7 positions agree with TRBD1. Germline CDR1 is MNHNS and CDR2 is SASEGT. Losses at the gene ends were 3 bases for V and 4 bases for J; bases not matched to a gene: 5. CDR3 length: 15 amino acids. CDR3 DNA: TGTGCCAGCAGTGATTGGACAGGAACCACCGGGGAGCTGTTTTTT. It codes for CASSDWTGTTGELFF.

In its sample, this clonotype was seen many times. CDR3 loop: CASSLEGFSYEQYF. The DNA of the CDR3 is TGCGCCAGCAGCTTGGAGGGGTTCTCCTACGAGCAGTACTTC. The rearrangement links TRBV5-1 to TRBJ2-7; D possibly corresponds to TRBD1 (5 bases). Trimming took off 0 bases at V and 0 bases at J, with 7 bases between the two ends. The V gene's germline CDR1 is SGHRS and CDR2 YFSETQ. CDR3 size: 14 residues.

This clonotype was found many times. This rearrangement joins TRBV6-2 or TRBV6-3 to TRBJ2-7; no reliable D call. CDR3 size: 14 residues. The V end lost 2 bases, the J end lost 0 bases, and 8 bases lay between the germline ends. Germline-derived CDR1 and CDR2 are MNHEY and SVGEGT. CDR3 in amino acids: CASSYNEASYEQYF. In DNA form, the CDR3 reads TGTGCCAGCAGTTACAACGAGGCCTCCTACGAGCAGTACTTC.

The gene calls are TRBV2 and TRBJ2-3; D is unclear. The DNA end is a closer match to TRBJ1-5, so the J assignment may be wrong. The germline V gene has CDR1 SNHLY and CDR2 FYNNEI. This CDR3 is 14 amino acids long. The CDR3 is CASSENLRTDTQHF. The DNA for the CDR3 is TGTGCCAGCAGTGAAAATCTCCGCACAGATACGCAGCATTTT.

This clonotype was recorded at least ten times. This chain links TRBV6-1 with TRBJ2-5; 7 nucleotides line up with TRBD1. The CDR3 totals 13 residues. V was clipped by 6 bases and J by 5 bases; unmatched bases: 6. Per the germline V gene, CDR1 is MNHNS and CDR2 is SASEGT. For the CDR3, the DNA is TGTGCCAGCAGCACACAGGGGATGGAGACCCAGTACTTC. Its translation: CASSTQGMETQYF.

This clonotype showed up just a few times. The gene calls are TRBV12-5 and TRBJ2-2, with TRBD2 as a possible D gene (5 bases). Trimming pared 7 bases from V and 2 bases from J, leaving 14 bases between. The CDR3 spans 15 residues. CDR1 and CDR2 (germline): LGHNT, FRNRAP. The CDR3 is CASAEGTFNTGELFF. The CDR3 DNA reads TGTGCTAGTGCCGAGGGAACTTTTAACACCGGGGAGCTGTTTTTT.

This clonotype was detected ten times or more. V and J are TRBV7-3 and TRBJ2-7; 9 bases align to TRBD2. J lost 6 bases, V lost 6 bases, and 9 bases had no gene match. The CDR3 consists of 14 residues. The germline CDR1 and CDR2 sequences are SGHTA and FQGTGA. The chain's CDR3 is CASRSSGTTGEQYF. The CDR3, as DNA: TGTGCCAGCAGATCTAGCGGGACAACAGGCGAGCAGTACTTC. Full variable domain (missing parts from reference TRBV7-3 and TRBJ2-7): GAGVSQTPSNKVTEKGKYVELRCDPISGHTALYWYRQSLGQGPEFLIYFQGTGAADDSGLPNDRFFAVRPEGSVSTLKIQRTERGDSAVYLCASRSSGTTGEQYFGPGTRLTVT.

On this clonotype itself: A much larger clone is a single base away; this may be a read error. The V call is TRBV2, the J call TRBJ1-1; D unclear. The CDR3 runs to 15 residues. CDR1 and CDR2 from the germline V gene are SNHLY and FYNNEI. Written as DNA, the CDR3 is TGTGCCAGCAGTCCCGTGAGATTGATGAACACTGAAGTTTTCTTT. It encodes CASSPVRLMNTEVFF.

This clonotype was counted between two and nine times. The rearrangement uses TRBV19 and TRBJ1-5; D call uncertain. V was cut by 4 bases and J by 2 bases, with 12 bases left in between. Germline-derived CDR1 and CDR2 are LNHDA and SQIVND (reference sequence). The CDR3 extends over 15 amino acids. The CDR3 reads CASSTSVLGNQPQHF. CDR3 coding DNA: TGTGCCAGTAGTACATCGGTCCTGGGCAATCAGCCCCAGCATTTT.

This clonotype was observed a few times. CDR3 amino acids: CASSARSGTGENYGYTF. The CDR3, as DNA: TGTGCCAGCAGTGCCCGATCCGGGACAGGGGAAAACTATGGCTACACCTTC. This rearrangement joins TRBV2 to TRBJ1-2; 10 nucleotides match TRBD1. V was clipped by 4 bases and J by 2 bases; unmatched bases: 10. This CDR3 has 17 amino acids. Looked up from germline, CDR1 is SNHLY and CDR2 is FYNNEI.

In this sample, this clonotype turned up a few times. A read error may explain this, as a much larger clone is one base away. The gene calls are TRBV7-8 and TRBJ2-3; D might be TRBD2 (5 bases). The germline V and J ends were trimmed by 8 bases and 0 bases, with 24 bases remaining between them. Germline loops: CDR1 SGHVS, CDR2 FQNEAQ. The CDR3 has 18 residues. As DNA, the CDR3 is TGTGCCAGCGGCCCCAACCCCGCTAGCTTAACTAGCACAGATACGCAGTATTTT. It specifies CASGPNPASLTSTDTQYF.

In DNA, the CDR3 is TGCAGCGTTGAAAGGGTCCCCTACGAGCAGTACTTC. This sequence encodes CSVERVPYEQYF. The V gene is TRBV29-1, the J gene TRBJ2-7; no definite D call. The CDR3 loop spans 12 amino acids. The V gene's germline CDR1 is SQVTM and CDR2 ANQGSEA. The V end was cut by 2 bases, the J end by 2 bases, with 7 bases between.

A remark on this clonotype: With a much larger clone just one base away, this may be a read error. The rearrangement joins TRBV3-1 to TRBJ2-2; TRBD1 might be the D (6 bases). In germline, CDR1 is LGHDT, CDR2 YNNKEL (reference sequence). V dropped 1 base and J dropped 13 bases, with 7 bases sitting between them. This CDR3 has 11 residues. The CDR3 sequence: CASSQVQGLFF. The CDR3 region has the DNA TGTGCCAGCAGCCAAGTACAGGGGCTGTTTTTT.

In this sample, this clonotype turned up many times. The chain is built from TRBV28 and TRBJ1-2; no clear D gene. CDR3 length equals 13 residues. Trimming stripped 6 bases from V and 0 bases from J, with 8 bases between. CDR1 and CDR2 (germline): MDHEN, SYDVKM. CDR3 in DNA: TGTGCCAGCAGCTTGGTCCCTAACTATGGCTACACCTTC. It specifies CASSLVPNYGYTF.

This clonotype was observed many times. J is TRBJ2-6 and V is TRBV18, with D possibly being TRBD2 (6 bases). CDR1 and CDR2 from the germline V gene are KGHSH and LQKENI. The CDR3 sequence is 14 residues long. V was cut by 6 bases and J by 2 bases, with 8 bases left in between. The CDR3 protein is CASSGGTGANVLTF. CDR3 in DNA: TGTGCCAGCTCCGGGGGTACTGGGGCCAACGTCCTGACTTTC.

This clonotype appeared a few times. The V and J genes are TRBV6-1 and TRBJ1-1; D gene uncertain. The CDR3 runs 12 residues. Germline loops: CDR1 MNHNS, CDR2 SASEGT. V shed 6 bases and J shed 1 base, with 6 bases lying between them. The CDR3 region is CASSRTNTEAFF. In nucleotides, the CDR3 is TGTGCCAGCAGCCGTACGAACACTGAAGCTTTCTTT.

This clonotype was seen more than once but under ten times. The CDR3 sequence: CASSRQGTSNQPQHF. Written as DNA, the CDR3 is TGTGCCAGCAGCCGACAGGGTACTAGCAATCAGCCCCAGCATTTT. This chain joins TRBV7-2 and TRBJ1-5; 7 nucleotides match TRBD1. V was pared by 5 bases and J by 0 bases, with 4 bases of the junction left unmatched. The CDR3 is made up of 15 amino acids. Per germline, CDR1 SGHTA and CDR2 FQGNSA. Using reference TRBV7-2 and TRBJ1-5 for the parts outside the CDR3, the full variable domain is GAGVSQSPSNKVTEKGKDVELRCDPISGHTALYWYRQSLGQGLEFLIYFQGNSAPDKSGLPSDRFSAERTGGSVSTLTIQRTQQEDSAVYLCASSRQGTSNQPQHFGDGTRLSIL.

At least ten counts were recorded for this clonotype. The chain has TRBV2 and TRBJ1-3; possibly TRBD1 for D (5 bases). Germline CDR1 and CDR2: SNHLY and FYNNEI. The CDR3 covers 13 residues. Trimming stripped 8 bases from V and 4 bases from J, with 12 bases between. DNA for the CDR3: TGTGCCAGCCGAGGGGACGGCGGAAACACCATATATTTT. Residues: CASRGDGGNTIYF.

This clonotype has ten or more counts. The rearrangement joins TRBV13 to TRBJ2-7, with 9 bases fitting TRBD2. CDR1 is PRHDT, CDR2 FYEKMQ, per germline (reference sequence). This CDR3 region has 13 residues. V dropped 4 bases and J dropped 6; count of bases not matched to a gene: 4. The CDR3 loop is CASSSGLAAEQYF. For the CDR3, the DNA is TGTGCCAGCAGCTCGGGACTAGCTGCCGAGCAGTACTTC. Drawing the rest from reference TRBV13 and TRBJ2-7, the complete variable domain is AAGVIQSPRHLIKEKRETATLKCYPIPRHDTVYWYQQGPGQDPQFLISFYEKMQSDKGSIPDRFSAQQFSDYHSELNMSSLELGDSALYFCASSSGLAAEQYFGPGTRLTVT.

This clonotype was counted many times. The chain has TRBV6-1 and TRBJ2-6; possibly TRBD1 for D (5 bases). The germline V gene encodes CDR1 MNHNS and CDR2 SASEGT. The CDR3 totals 17 residues. The V end lost 10 bases, the J end lost 1 base, and 20 bases lay between the germline ends. CDR3 region: CATQKGQSKSGANVLTF. CDR3 coding DNA: TGTGCCACCCAGAAGGGGCAGAGCAAATCTGGGGCCAACGTCCTGACTTTC.

The table lists this clonotype with many counts. V gene TRBV7-3 combines with J gene TRBJ1-1, with no clear D. From germline, CDR1 is SGHTA and CDR2 FQGTGA. There are 15 residues in the CDR3. Deletions cut 0 bases from V and 1 base from J, with 9 bases between. The CDR3 is CASSLTGLSNTEAFF. CDR3 bases: TGTGCCAGCAGCTTAACTGGGCTTTCGAACACTGAAGCTTTCTTT.